This T cell receptor beta chain was retrieved from a study of naive and memory T cell subsets. Study-level findings and limits: Naive repertoires, especially CD8, held a few larger clonotypes, possibly memory cells re-expressing CD45RA. Expression changes during T cell differentiation may affect RNA-based TCR counts.

To note about this clonotype: Its antigen is unidentified.

Two oligonucleotides, mixed equimolar, formed the beta constant-region primer covering TRBC1 and TRBC2. The ligated cDNA underwent four PCR rounds using SP2 and nested alpha and beta constant-region primers. Ligation attached a single-stranded oligonucleotide with a 12-nucleotide UMI and the SP2 primer to the cDNA 3' end. TCRdb passed the UMI-ligation and nested PCR reads through MiXCR, listing each CDR3 protein once. The sample lists under 150,000 distinct CDR3 sequences; approximately 21% were seen once. V gave up 0 bases and J gave up 0 bases, with 14 bases separating them. CDR1 and CDR2 (germline): LGHNA, YSLEER. The CDR3 has 17 residues.

V is TRBV4-3 and J is TRBJ1-1, with D perhaps matching TRBD1 (5 bases). The clonotype originates from a human donor in good health. Sequencing used naive CD8+ T cells from blood. CDR3 bases: TGCGCCAGCAGCCAAGAGGATTGGAACAGGTTGAACACTGAAGCTTTCTTT. Residues: CASSQEDWNRLNTEAFF.